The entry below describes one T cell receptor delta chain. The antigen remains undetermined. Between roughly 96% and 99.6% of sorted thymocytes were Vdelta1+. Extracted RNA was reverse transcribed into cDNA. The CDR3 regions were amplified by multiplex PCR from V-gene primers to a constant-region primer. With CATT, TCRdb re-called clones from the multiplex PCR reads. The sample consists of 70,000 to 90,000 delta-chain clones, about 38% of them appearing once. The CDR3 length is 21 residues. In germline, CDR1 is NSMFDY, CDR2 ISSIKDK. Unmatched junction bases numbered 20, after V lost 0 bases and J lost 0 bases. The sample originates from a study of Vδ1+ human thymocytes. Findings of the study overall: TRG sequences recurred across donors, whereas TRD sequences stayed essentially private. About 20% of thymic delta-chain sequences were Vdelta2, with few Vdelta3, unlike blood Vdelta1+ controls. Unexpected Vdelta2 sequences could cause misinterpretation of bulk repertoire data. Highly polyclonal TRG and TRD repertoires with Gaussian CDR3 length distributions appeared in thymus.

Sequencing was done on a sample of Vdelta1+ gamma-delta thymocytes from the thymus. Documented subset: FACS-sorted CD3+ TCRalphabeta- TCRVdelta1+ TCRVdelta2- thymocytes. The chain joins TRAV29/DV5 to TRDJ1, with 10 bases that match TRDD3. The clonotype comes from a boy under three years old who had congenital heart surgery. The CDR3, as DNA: TGTGCAGCAAGCGCGTTTCACCCGATCCTACGTACTGGGGGATACACCGATAAACTCATCTTT. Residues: CAASAFHPILRTGGYTDKLIF.